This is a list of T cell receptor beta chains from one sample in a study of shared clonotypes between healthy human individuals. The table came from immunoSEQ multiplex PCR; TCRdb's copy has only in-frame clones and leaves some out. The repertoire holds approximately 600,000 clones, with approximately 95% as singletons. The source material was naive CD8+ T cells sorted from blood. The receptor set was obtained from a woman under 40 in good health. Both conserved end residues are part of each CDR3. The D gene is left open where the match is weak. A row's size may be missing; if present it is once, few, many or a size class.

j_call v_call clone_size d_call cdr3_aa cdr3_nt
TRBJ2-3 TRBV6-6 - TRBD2 CASSYLGGGGTDTQYF TGTGCCAGCAGTTACCTCGGCGGGGGGGGCACAGATACGCAGTATTTT
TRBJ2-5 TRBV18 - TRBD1 CASSLGQAEETQYF TGTGCCAGCTCACTCGGACAGGCGGAGGAGACCCAGTACTTC
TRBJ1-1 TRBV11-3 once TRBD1 CASSPGGLDTEAFF TGTGCCAGCAGCCCAGGGGGCTTGGACACTGAAGCTTTCTTT
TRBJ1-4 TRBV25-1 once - CASSEKDQGCVF TGTGCCAGCAGTGAAAAGGATCAGGGTTGCGTTTTT
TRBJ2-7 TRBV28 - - CASSLSGTWGSEQYF TGTGCCAGCAGTTTATCCGGGACATGGGGCTCCGAGCAGTACTTC
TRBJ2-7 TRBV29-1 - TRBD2 CSVRGSSYEQYF TGCAGCGTCCGCGGGAGTTCCTACGAGCAGTACTTC
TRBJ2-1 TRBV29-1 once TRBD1 CSVTGVVDSYNEQFF TGCAGCGTGACAGGGGTAGTGGATTCCTACAATGAGCAGTTCTTC
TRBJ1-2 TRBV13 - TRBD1 CASSPENTGGAYGYTF TGTGCCAGCAGCCCGGAGAATACAGGGGGTGCCTATGGCTACACCTTC
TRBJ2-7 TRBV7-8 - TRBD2 CASSLGGSPREQYF TGTGCCAGCAGCTTAGGCGGGAGCCCCCGCGAGCAGTACTTC
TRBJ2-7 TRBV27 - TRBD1 CASSFDRDYEQYF TGTGCCAGCAGTTTCGACAGGGACTACGAGCAGTACTTC
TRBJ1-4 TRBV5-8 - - CASSLVTANEKLFF TGTGCCAGCAGCTTGGTGACAGCTAATGAAAAACTGTTTTTT
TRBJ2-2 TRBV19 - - CASTPPGLGSTGELFF TGTGCCAGTACCCCGCCAGGCCTAGGGAGCACCGGGGAGCTGTTTTTT
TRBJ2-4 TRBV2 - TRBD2 CASSGGGRANIQYF TGTGCCAGCAGTGGGGGCGGGAGGGCCAACATTCAGTACTTC
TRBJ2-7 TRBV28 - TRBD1 CASSNTSITTGGGYEQYF TGTGCCAGCAGCAACACTTCAATCACGACAGGGGGAGGGTACGAGCAGTACTTC
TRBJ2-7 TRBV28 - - CASSLSRRSYEQYF TGTGCCAGCAGTTTATCCCGGAGGTCCTACGAGCAGTACTTC
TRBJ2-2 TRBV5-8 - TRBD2 CASSLLWGLAGGYTGELFF TGTGCCAGCAGCTTGCTTTGGGGTCTAGCGGGAGGATACACCGGGGAGCTGTTTTTT
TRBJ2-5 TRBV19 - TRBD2 CASSIWNSGRETQYF TGTGCCAGTAGTATTTGGAATAGCGGGCGGGAGACCCAGTACTTC
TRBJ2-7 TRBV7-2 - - CASSLEILSYEQYF TGTGCCAGCAGCTTAGAAATACTCTCCTACGAGCAGTACTTC
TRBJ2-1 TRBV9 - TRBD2 CASSATSGTYNEQFF TGTGCCAGCAGTGCGACTAGCGGGACATACAATGAGCAGTTCTTC
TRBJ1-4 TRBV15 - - CATSRDMGGPPAFF TGTGCCACCAGCAGAGATATGGGAGGGCCGCCGGCCTTTTTT
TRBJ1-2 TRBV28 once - CASSLSPSGVYGYTF TGTGCCAGCAGTTTATCTCCCTCAGGGGTATATGGCTACACCTTC
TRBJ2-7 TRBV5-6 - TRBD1 CASSSQGYEQYF TGTGCCAGCAGCTCACAGGGGTACGAGCAGTACTTC
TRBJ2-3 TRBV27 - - CASSPGAGTSTDTQYF TGTGCCAGCAGTCCAGGGGCGGGCACTAGCACAGATACGCAGTATTTT
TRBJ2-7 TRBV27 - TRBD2 CASSLSTSGYEQYF TGTGCCAGCAGTTTATCGACTAGCGGATACGAGCAGTACTTC
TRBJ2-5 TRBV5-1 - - CASSPGVFQETQYF TGCGCCAGCAGCCCTGGAGTCTTTCAAGAGACCCAGTACTTC
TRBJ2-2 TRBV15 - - CATQRDTGELFF TGTGCCACCCAGCGGGACACCGGGGAGCTGTTTTTT
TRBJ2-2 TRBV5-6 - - CASSLATGRITGELFF TGTGCCAGCAGCTTGGCGACTGGAAGAATCACCGGGGAGCTGTTTTTT
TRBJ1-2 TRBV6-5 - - CASSYEGGYGYTF TGTGCCAGCAGTTACGAGGGTGGATATGGCTACACCTTC
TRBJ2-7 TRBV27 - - CASSLLRGFHEQYF TGTGCCAGCAGTTTATTGAGGGGGTTCCACGAGCAGTACTTC
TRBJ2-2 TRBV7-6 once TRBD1 CASSGPGGTTTGELFF TGTGCCAGCAGCGGACCAGGGGGCACTACCACCGGGGAGCTGTTTTTT
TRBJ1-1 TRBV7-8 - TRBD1 CASSIFRGTVNTEAFF TGTGCCAGCAGCATTTTCCGGGGGACAGTAAACACTGAAGCTTTCTTT
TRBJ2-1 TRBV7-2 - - CASSLRSSYNEQFF TGTGCCAGCAGCTTAAGGAGCTCCTACAATGAGCAGTTCTTC
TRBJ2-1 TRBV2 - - CASKTPTTTYNEQFF TGTGCCAGCAAAACCCCGACCACCACCTACAATGAGCAGTTCTTC
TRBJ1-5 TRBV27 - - CASSVSFHQPQHF TGTGCCAGCAGCGTAAGTTTTCATCAGCCCCAGCATTTT
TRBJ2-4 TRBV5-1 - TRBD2 CASSDPQLLAGQNIQYF TGCGCCAGCAGCGATCCCCAACTCCTAGCGGGACAAAACATTCAGTACTTC
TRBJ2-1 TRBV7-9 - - CASSLGTIEQFF TGTGCCAGCAGCTTAGGGACGATTGAGCAGTTCTTC
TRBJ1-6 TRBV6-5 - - CASSLTDSWTPLHF TGTGCCAGCAGTCTGACAGATAGTTGGACACCCCTCCACTTT
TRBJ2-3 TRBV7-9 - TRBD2 CASSPPSRLAGVPDTQYF TGTGCCAGCAGCCCCCCCTCGCGGCTAGCGGGAGTCCCAGATACGCAGTATTTT
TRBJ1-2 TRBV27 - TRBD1 CASSFLGGQGPYGYTF TGTGCCAGCTCGTTTCTGGGAGGACAGGGTCCCTATGGCTACACCTTC
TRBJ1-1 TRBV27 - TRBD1 CASIPLQGTGLMNTEAFF TGTGCCAGCATCCCCCTCCAGGGGACAGGCCTCATGAACACTGAAGCTTTCTTT
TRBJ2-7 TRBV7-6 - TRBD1 CASSPGTGASYEQYF TGTGCCAGCAGCCCCGGGACAGGGGCTTCCTACGAGCAGTACTTC
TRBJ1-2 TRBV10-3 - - CAISDKDSESYGYTF TGTGCCATCAGTGATAAAGACAGCGAAAGCTATGGCTACACCTTC
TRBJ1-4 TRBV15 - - CATSRDRAATNEKLFF TGTGCCACCAGCAGAGACAGGGCTGCAACTAATGAAAAACTGTTTTTT
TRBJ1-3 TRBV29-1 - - CSVYDTEGKGVGNTIYF TGCAGCGTCTACGACACCGAAGGGAAAGGAGTGGGAAACACCATATATTTT
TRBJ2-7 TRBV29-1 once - CSVGSRDKYEQYF TGCAGCGTTGGTAGTAGGGACAAGTACGAGCAGTACTTC
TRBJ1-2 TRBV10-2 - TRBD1 CASSESRGGVGGYTF TGCGCCAGCAGTGAGTCCAGAGGGGGCGTGGGTGGCTACACCTTC
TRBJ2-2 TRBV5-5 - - CASSSPEVTGELFF TGTGCCAGCAGCTCCCCCGAGGTTACCGGGGAGCTGTTTTTT
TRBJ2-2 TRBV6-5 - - CASSYRTANTGELFF TGTGCCAGCAGTTACAGGACCGCGAACACCGGGGAGCTGTTTTTT